The T cell receptor (beta chain) under discussion was sequenced for a study of chemoradiotherapy in HPV16-positive cancers. Study in general: Candidate HPV-specific clones and shared TCR motifs came from a couple of HPV16-positive patients.

Method: immunoSEQ multiplex PCR; TCRdb's copy keeps in-frame clones and lacks some. This sample has 30,000 to 40,000 clones, with roughly three quarters found just once. The CDR3 sequence is 12 residues long. V lost 6 bases to trimming and J lost 3 bases, with 8 bases between them. The germline CDR1 and CDR2 sequences are MDHEN and SYDVKM. About this clone itself: Its target is unknown.

Findings of the study overall: Functional assays defining HPV-specific T cells used only two HPV16-positive patients.

Here the sequenced sample was blood, taken from a patient who underwent chemoradiotherapy. This chain connects TRBV28 to TRBJ1-2, with D uncertain. This clonotype was obtained from a human donor with HPV-associated anogenital cancer. Written as DNA, the CDR3 is TGTGCCAGCAGCTCACCCCACTATGGCTACACCTTC. Translating it yields CASSSPHYGYTF.